Listed here are 32 T cell receptor beta chains from one sample, sequenced in a study of radiotherapy plus CTLA-4 blockade in lung cancer. Assay: immunoSEQ multiplex PCR; the TCRdb copy retains only in-frame clones and omits some. The sample lists 78,000 or so clones; around 90% were seen once. This specimen was peripheral blood, taken from a patient treated with radiotherapy plus ipilimumab. The receptors shown here come from a human donor with non-small cell lung cancer who had stable disease on radiotherapy plus ipilimumab.

V usage is TRBV7-9 and J usage is TRBJ2-1; TRBD2 might be the D (5 bases). Germline V gene sequence: CDR1 SEHNR, CDR2 FQNEAQ (reference sequence). V lost 3 bases and J 9 bases, leaving 12 bases between the germline ends. This CDR3 is 13 amino acids long. The CDR3 DNA is TGTGCCAGCAGCTTCCCGGGGATGGGTGAGCAGTTCTTC. Translating gives CASSFPGMGEQFF.

J is TRBJ2-7 and V is TRBV11-2; 11 nucleotides line up with TRBD1. The V gene's germline CDR1 is SGHAT and CDR2 FQNNGV. V shed 2 bases, J shed 6 bases, and the junction held 6 bases outside the gene matches. The CDR3 has 15 residues. CDR3 bases: TGTGCCAGCAGCTTAAGGCGGACAGGGGGCGTCGAGCAGTACTTC. Encoded protein: CASSLRRTGGVEQYF.

The V gene is TRBV5-4, the J gene TRBJ2-1; 7 positions match TRBD2. Germline assignment: CDR1 SGHNT and CDR2 YYREEE (reference sequence). V gave up 0 bases and J gave up 5 bases; unmatched junction bases: 2. This CDR3 region has 14 residues. Here the CDR3 DNA reads TGTGCCAGCAGCTTGGGACTAGCTAACAATGAGCAGTTCTTC. As protein: CASSLGLANNEQFF.

With respect to this clone: Other DNA sequences from this sample encode an identical CDR3 as well. The genes are TRBV7-3 and TRBJ2-3, with D perhaps given as TRBD1 or TRBD2 (5 bases each). Germline CDR1 and CDR2: SGHTA and FQGTGA. V was pared by 6 bases and J by 4 bases, with 11 bases between. The CDR3 is 13 residues long. CDR3 sequence: CASSLLGADTQYF. The CDR3 DNA sequence: TGTGCCAGCAGTCTTTTGGGGGCAGATACGCAGTATTTT.

This sequence joins TRBV7-2 and TRBJ2-5; D is undetermined. Trimming removed 5 bases from V and 5 bases from J, with 15 bases in between. The germline V gene encodes CDR1 SGHTA and CDR2 FQGNSA. The CDR3 loop spans 14 amino acids. CDR3 in DNA: TGTGCCAGCAGCCGAGGATCTAGAGAGGAGACCCAGTACTTC. Translated, it gives CASSRGSREETQYF.

The rearrangement joins TRBV5-4 to TRBJ1-6; a possible D gene is TRBD1 (6 bases). Deletions cut 3 bases from V and 13 bases from J, with 17 bases between. The CDR3 length is 14 residues. Germline V lookup: CDR1 SGHNT, CDR2 YYREEE (reference sequence). In DNA form, the CDR3 reads TGTGCCAGCAGCTCCAGACAGGCCCCTAGCCCCCTCCACTTT. It specifies CASSSRQAPSPLHF.

This chain uses TRBV30 with TRBJ2-7, with 12 bases aligning to TRBD2. The CDR3 totals 15 residues. After removal of 7 bases from V and 2 bases from J, the junction contained 9 bases not matched to a gene. The V gene's germline CDR1 is GTSNPN and CDR2 SVGIG (reference sequence). The CDR3 region has the DNA TGTGCCTCCGCTGGGGGACTAGCGGGCGCCTACGAGCAGTACTTC. This encodes CASAGGLAGAYEQYF.

The rearrangement uses TRBV5-4 and TRBJ2-5; 8 bases line up with TRBD2. The trim removed 0 bases at V and 3 bases at J, leaving 7 bases unmatched. Germline V gives CDR1 SGHNT, CDR2 YYREEE (reference sequence). The CDR3 covers 16 residues. CDR3 region: CASSLDWGLGEETQYF. The CDR3 coding sequence is TGTGCCAGCAGCTTGGATTGGGGACTAGGCGAAGAGACCCAGTACTTC.

This clone occurred a few times. V gene TRBV5-1 combines with J gene TRBJ1-6, with TRBD1 matching 7 bases. The CDR3 is 14 amino acids. Per germline, CDR1 SGHRS and CDR2 YFSETQ. V gave up 5 bases and J gave up 10 bases; unmatched junction bases: 9. CDR3 coding DNA: TGCGCCAGCAGTGAGGGGGCGCCTCGCTCACCCCTCCACTTT. It codes for CASSEGAPRSPLHF. Full variable domain (missing parts from reference TRBV5-1 and TRBJ1-6): KAGVTQTPRYLIKTRGQQVTLSCSPISGHRSVSWYQQTPGQGLQFLFEYFSETQRNKGNFPGRFSGRQFSNSRSEMNVSTLELGDSALYLCASSEGAPRSPLHFGNGTRLTVT.

The chain links TRBV6-4 to TRBJ2-3, with 8 bases lining up with TRBD2. The CDR3 contains 14 residues. From germline, CDR1 is MRHNA and CDR2 SNTAGT. V was pared by 3 bases and J by 6 bases, with 5 bases of the junction left unmatched. The CDR3 spells CASSEGSGGDTQYF. CDR3 sequence (DNA): TGTGCCAGCAGTGAAGGCAGCGGGGGTGATACGCAGTATTTT.

The J gene is TRBJ2-1, the V gene TRBV7-3; unclear D gene. The CDR3 length is 15 residues. Trimming took off 5 bases at V and 6 bases at J, with 17 bases between the two ends. Germline lookup yields CDR1 SGHTA and CDR2 FQGTGA. CDR3 amino acids: CASSPLFLGTNEQFF. Written as DNA, the CDR3 is TGTGCCAGCAGCCCCCTTTTCCTAGGAACCAATGAGCAGTTCTTC.

This sequence joins TRBV5-4 and TRBJ2-5; no definite D call. Germline CDR1 SGHNT, CDR2 YYREEE (reference sequence). Trimming took 0 bases from V and 0 from J, leaving 6 bases between them. The CDR3 has 14 amino acids. The CDR3 bases are TGTGCCAGCAGCTTGGGCAGATACCAAGAGACCCAGTACTTC. Its protein product is CASSLGRYQETQYF.

V gene TRBV2 combines with J gene TRBJ2-5, with D tentatively TRBD1 or TRBD2 (5 bases each). The CDR3 extends over 16 amino acids. Germline V CDR1 and CDR2: SNHLY, FYNNEI. Trimming took 7 bases from V and 2 from J, leaving 20 bases between them. The CDR3 here is CASTQGGVRGQETQYF. The CDR3 region has the DNA TGTGCCAGCACCCAGGGCGGAGTGAGGGGACAAGAGACCCAGTACTTC.

J is TRBJ1-2 and V is TRBV28; D not resolved. The CDR3 is made up of 11 amino acids. Germline CDR1 is MDHEN and CDR2 is SYDVKM. V gave up 10 bases and J gave up 5 bases, with 11 bases separating them. The CDR3 coding sequence is TGTGCCACCTCGACCAATTATGGCTACACCTTC. Protein sequence: CATSTNYGYTF.

The chain combines TRBV27 with TRBJ1-5, with D unclear. Germline assignment: CDR1 MNHEY and CDR2 SMNVEV (reference sequence). With 4 bases removed from V and 4 bases from J, the gap between germline ends came to 5 bases. This CDR3 is built from 12 residues. CDR3 region: CASSSLNQPQHF. The CDR3 DNA is TGTGCCAGCAGTTCATTGAATCAGCCCCAGCATTTT.

The rearrangement links TRBV7-7 to TRBJ1-6; D possibly corresponds to TRBD1 (6 bases). CDR3 length: 18 residues. Looked up from germline, CDR1 is SSHAT and CDR2 is FNYEAQ (reference sequence). Trimming removed 5 bases from V and 0 bases from J, with 17 bases in between. For the CDR3, the DNA is TGTGCCAGCAGCGATTCCATGGACAGCTTCTCCTATAATTCACCCCTCCACTTT. Its protein is CASSDSMDSFSYNSPLHF.

The chain couples TRBV19 to TRBJ2-7, with TRBD2 identical over 8 bases. V dropped 0 bases and J dropped 1; count of bases not matched to a gene: 2. This CDR3 region has 15 residues. Germline CDR1 is LNHDA and CDR2 is SQIVND (reference sequence). Here the CDR3 reads CASSIEVAGSYEQYF. For the CDR3, the DNA is TGTGCCAGTAGTATAGAGGTAGCGGGATCCTACGAGCAGTACTTC.

The gene calls are TRBV28 and TRBJ1-2; 8 bases match TRBD1. The CDR3 is made up of 14 amino acids. V shed 3 bases, J shed 6 bases, and the junction held 6 bases outside the gene matches. Germline V gives CDR1 MDHEN, CDR2 SYDVKM. CDR3 amino acids: CASSFLDRDDGYTF. In DNA form, the CDR3 reads TGTGCCAGCAGTTTCCTGGACAGGGACGATGGCTACACCTTC.

The chain employs TRBV11-2 and TRBJ2-5; D not resolved. This CDR3 has 11 residues. Germline CDR1 SGHAT, CDR2 FQNNGV. Deletions cut 8 bases from V and 5 bases from J, with 9 bases between. CDR3 region: CASGYEETQYF. CDR3 DNA sequence: TGTGCCAGCGGTTACGAGGAGACCCAGTACTTC.

This chain links TRBV7-8 with TRBJ2-2; D is unresolved. This CDR3 has 16 residues. From germline, CDR1 is SGHVS and CDR2 FQNEAQ. Trimming shortened V by 5 bases and J by 1 base, and 14 bases separated the two germline ends. CDR3 nucleotides: TGTGCCAGCAGCCAGAACTGGTGGGAGAACACCGGGGAGCTGTTTTTT. Translated: CASSQNWWENTGELFF.

This clone was seen just once. The chain joins TRBV28 to TRBJ2-3; D is possibly TRBD2 (6 bases). With 6 bases removed from V and 2 bases from J, the gap between germline ends came to 27 bases. Germline-derived CDR1 and CDR2 are MDHEN and SYDVKM. This CDR3 region has 19 residues. CDR3 nucleotides: TGTGCCAGCAGCACGCGGTTGGAGGGAGAAAGAGCTCTCACAGATACGCAGTATTTT. The encoded protein is CASSTRLEGERALTDTQYF. Drawing the rest from reference TRBV28 and TRBJ2-3, the complete variable domain is DVKVTQSSRYLVKRTGEKVFLECVQDMDHENMFWYRQDPGLGLRLIYFSYDVKMKEKGDIPEGYSVSREKKERFSLILESASTNQTSMYLCASSTRLEGERALTDTQYFGPGTRLTVL.

The chain carries TRBV7-3 and TRBJ2-5, with 8 bases that match TRBD2. Germline V gives CDR1 SGHTA, CDR2 FQGTGA. This CDR3 is built from 15 residues. With 8 bases clipped from V and 5 bases from J, the junction kept 13 bases outside the gene matches. CDR3 nucleotides: TGTGCCAGCCCCGCCGGACTAGCCTTTCGTGAGACCCAGTACTTC. This encodes CASPAGLAFRETQYF.

The J gene is TRBJ1-3, the V gene TRBV5-1; TRBD1 matches 7 bases. The CDR3 loop spans 16 amino acids. Germline assignment: CDR1 SGHRS and CDR2 YFSETQ. J was trimmed by 3 bases and V by 1 base; bases with no gene match: 7. CDR3 sequence (DNA): TGCGCCAGCAGCTTGACCACCGGGACAGTTGGAAACACCATATATTTT. It encodes CASSLTTGTVGNTIYF.

This chain connects TRBV5-6 to TRBJ2-5; no clear D. CDR1 and CDR2 (germline): SGHDT, YYEEEE. The V end was cut by 4 bases, the J end by 3 bases, with 16 bases between. The CDR3 length is 15 residues. CDR3 nucleotide sequence: TGTGCCAGCAGCCCAATCGCGACACCTGAAGAGACCCAGTACTTC. Protein sequence: CASSPIATPEETQYF.

The chain uses TRBV6-5 and TRBJ1-1; no clear D gene. Trimming stripped 5 bases from V and 4 bases from J, with 14 bases between. In germline, CDR1 is MNHEY, CDR2 SVGAGI. This CDR3 comprises 14 residues. The CDR3 is CASSRLTRSTEAFF. CDR3 nucleotide sequence: TGTGCCAGCAGTAGACTGACACGGTCCACTGAAGCTTTCTTT.

This rearrangement joins TRBV5-6 to TRBJ2-7; 8 bases are a match to TRBD1. J lost 4 bases, V lost 4 bases, and 10 bases had no gene match. The germline gives CDR1 SGHDT, CDR2 YYEEEE. CDR3 length: 15 residues. CDR3 bases: TGTGCCAGCAGCCTAGAGCGACGGGACAGGTACGAGCAGTACTTC. Its translation: CASSLERRDRYEQYF.

The chain links TRBV6-1 to TRBJ2-7; possibly TRBD1 for D (6 bases). Trimming cost V 4 bases and J 2 bases, with 9 bases left between them. This CDR3 spans 13 amino acids. Germline loops: CDR1 MNHNS, CDR2 SASEGT. CDR3 loop: CASSGDRTYEQYF. DNA for the CDR3: TGTGCCAGCAGTGGAGACAGGACCTACGAGCAGTACTTC.

This chain uses TRBV5-1 with TRBJ2-5; TRBD1 is a possible D gene (5 bases). Germline V gene lookup returns CDR1 SGHRS and CDR2 YFSETQ. The CDR3 consists of 15 residues. Trimming removed 0 bases at V and 2 bases at J, with 11 bases between. As DNA, the CDR3 is TGCGCCAGCAGCTTGGGACCAGGGCCTCAAGAGACCCAGTACTTC. Translation gives CASSLGPGPQETQYF. The complete variable domain, with remaining parts taken from reference TRBV5-1 and TRBJ2-5, reads KAGVTQTPRYLIKTRGQQVTLSCSPISGHRSVSWYQQTPGQGLQFLFEYFSETQRNKGNFPGRFSGRQFSNSRSEMNVSTLELGDSALYLCASSLGPGPQETQYFGPGTRLLVL.

The V call is TRBV7-3, the J call TRBJ2-5; D gene uncertain. The CDR3 contains 15 residues. With 5 bases removed from V and 5 bases from J, the gap between germline ends came to 18 bases. The germline V gene encodes CDR1 SGHTA and CDR2 FQGTGA. The CDR3 coding sequence is TGTGCCAGCAGCCCAACGGGCCGGGCCGACGAGACCCAGTACTTC. Protein sequence: CASSPTGRADETQYF. Based on the CDR3 plus reference TRBV7-3 and TRBJ2-5, the full variable domain is GAGVSQTPSNKVTEKGKYVELRCDPISGHTALYWYRQSLGQGPEFLIYFQGTGAADDSGLPNDRFFAVRPEGSVSTLKIQRTERGDSAVYLCASSPTGRADETQYFGPGTRLLVL.

Here the CDR3 reads CASTAGGPDTQYF. The DNA for the CDR3 is TGTGCCAGCACTGCGGGAGGACCAGATACGCAGTATTTT. The J gene is TRBJ2-3, the V gene TRBV14, with TRBD2 matching over 8 bases. CDR1 and CDR2 (germline): SGHDN, FVKESK. V shed 7 bases and J 4 bases; nucleotides not matched to a gene: 4. This CDR3 is built from 13 residues.

This chain connects TRBV23-1 to TRBJ1-1, with a tentative D call TRBD1 (5 bases). TRBV23-1 carries the ORF label, with uncertain function. V was trimmed by 6 bases and J by 1 base, leaving 9 bases between them. The CDR3 loop spans 13 amino acids. The CDR3 coding sequence is TGCGCCAGCAGCCAGGGAGAGAACACTGAAGCTTTCTTT. This sequence encodes CASSQGENTEAFF.

A single count supports this clone. Germline and junction disagree at one end, which may indicate a read error. Other DNA sequences of this sample code for an identical CDR3. The V and J genes are TRBV19 and TRBJ2-6; 10 bases fit TRBD1. The CDR3 covers 18 residues. Germline loops: CDR1 LNHDA, CDR2 SQIVND (reference sequence). The CDR3 DNA sequence: TGCGCCAGTAGTGCCACAGGGACAGGGGATCTGGGGGCCAACGTCCTGACTTTC. Residues: CASSATGTGDLGANVLTF.